This T cell receptor beta chain came from a study of cytomegalovirus exposure and HLA in healthy donors. Trimming stripped 5 bases from V and 7 bases from J, with 14 bases between. The V gene's germline CDR1 is LNHDA and CDR2 SQIVND (reference sequence). The CDR3 covers 13 residues. General study points: Rarity marked most TCR sequences, yet some public TCRs occurred in many donors. It was about 150 TCR beta chains that were listed as cytomegalovirus-associated.

This clone was counted once. Antigen unknown. Both 60 Vbeta primers and 13 Jbeta primers went into the PCR. Libraries were prepared by immunoSEQ multiplex PCR; TCRdb keeps only in-frame clonotypes and omits some of them. The repertoire includes fewer than 200,000 clones, over 75% of them detected once, and approximately 2% sits in the top ten. Sequenced input: PBMCs. The chain links TRBV19 to TRBJ1-2; maybe TRBD1 (6 bases). The receptor's source is a woman aged 18 to 35 in good health and CMV-seronegative. CDR3 region: CASSVQGFGGYTF. CDR3 bases: TGTGCCAGTAGTGTACAGGGTTTCGGTGGCTACACCTTC.